This TCR beta chain was observed in a study of blood T cell repertoires in COVID-19. The wider study: Donors in the United States, Italy and Spain gave samples during acute or convalescent COVID-19. Sample material is recorded as cDNA or gDNA derived from T cells, B-cell-depleted T cells, or PBMCs.

Between the trimmed V and J ends, which lost 5 bases and 3 bases, there was a span of 14 bases. CDR3 length: 14 amino acids. The germline gives CDR1 SGHVS, CDR2 FNYEAQ. This clone appeared a few times. Here immunoSEQ multiplex PCR was the method, and the copy in TCRdb shows in-frame clones only, minus some. The repertoire has fewer than 400,000 clones, around 83% of them found once; the top ten carry 2.5% to 3%. This clonotype was sampled from a young man with active or convalescent COVID-19. Sequencing was carried out using peripheral blood. J is TRBJ2-7 and V is TRBV7-6; the D gene is possibly TRBD2 (6 bases). The CDR3: CASSKGLAGYEQYF. Written as DNA, the CDR3 is TGTGCCAGCAGCAAGGGACTGGCGGGCTACGAGCAGTACTTC.